This T cell receptor (beta chain) was observed in a study of blood T cells in healthy people across ages (dated by TCRdb to about 2015). For the wider study: Template switching captured roughly one uniquely barcoded TCR beta cDNA molecule per two T cells in model experiments. To avoid experimental bias, donors of different ages were distributed randomly across sequencing lanes. The study measured age-related changes in TCR beta repertoire diversity using deep sequencing normalized with unique cDNA molecular identifiers. The study analyzed two additional independent replicas of 1 million unique cDNA reads from the same blood draw for two donors, one aged 18 to 29 and one aged 80 or older. Donors were grouped into four age groups: young (average 16 years), middle-aged (39), aged (around 56) and long-lived (less than 85).

Including the terminal cysteine and phenylalanine, the CDR3 comprises 19 residues. Only the CDR3 DNA stays, 57 bases, in frame from base 1. V is reduced by 6 bases and J by 0 bases, leaving a spacing of 26 bases between them. CDR1 and CDR2, per the germline V gene, are MNHEY and SVGEGT. General study outcomes and caveats: Compared with the aged group, more naive CD4+ T cells, fewer expanded clones and increased TCR diversity were shown by the long-lived group, suggesting age selection. Donor CMV infection status was unknown, potentially confounding age-related changes in expanded clonotypes. Total diversity estimates from one million sequenced T cells were considered lower bounds and underestimates. Observed TCR beta diversity per million T cells fell roughly linearly with age, and a significant reduction was already apparent by age around 39. Since profiling was done on bulk unsorted PBMCs, naive and antigen-experienced compartments could not be conclusively compared. There was a strong correlation between observed TCR beta diversity and the percentage of naive T cells measured by flow cytometry.

The library was generated by 5' RACE. For sequencing, an Illumina HiSeq 2500 was employed. A second PCR of about 7 to 12 cycles was run with a J-beta primer mix and a sample-barcoded 5' primer. Each TCR beta cDNA molecule received a unique molecular identifier from a template-switch 5' adaptor carrying 12 random nucleotides. Each sample yielded at least 3 million CDR3-containing paired-end reads. All of the RNA was converted into first-strand cDNA using the Mint cDNA synthesis kit, with a TRBC-specific oligonucleotide serving as the primer. Following uracil-DNA glycosylase treatment, a first 18-cycle PCR with universal primers M1SS and BC2_uni_R was performed on all cDNA. As for the authors' bioinformatics: For normalization, 1 million high-quality reads, each with a distinct molecular identifier, were randomly selected from each sample. Instead of being binned into consensus sequences, reads with shared molecular identifiers were discarded. MiTCR, set to a Q25 quality threshold and the strictest error-elimination algorithm, was used for CDR3 identification, clonotype clustering and error correction. A nonparametric unseen species model with Euler transformation was used to estimate lower-bound total TCR beta diversity. TCRdb took the public reads, trimmed them with fastp at Q25, ran MiXCR for clone calling and kept in-frame beta chains. Under each unique CDR3 protein, matching rows form one entry showing the most common genes and DNA. TCRdb's processing, not the authors' own work, is the source of the V and J calls. For this sample there are 1.5 million to 2 million distinct CDR3 sequences; approximately 30% appear just once. The ten biggest clones cover 7% to 9% of the sample.

The 40 or so donors, aged 6 to 90 years, were systemically healthy Caucasian individuals from Russia. Each donor gave approximately 9.3 milliliters of peripheral blood, collected into EDTA-treated Vacutainer tubes. Ficoll-Paque density-gradient centrifugation was used to isolate PBMCs, with at least 6.5 million obtained per sample. Total RNA was extracted from PBMCs with Trizol reagent, with at least 5 micrograms obtained per sample. For every donor, flow cytometry on a PBMC aliquot measured the percentage of naive CD45RAhigh/CD27high T cells. Note on this clonotype: No antigen is known for it. No qualities accompany the bases; no much larger clone lies one base away.

This receptor chain uses TRBV6-2 or TRBV6-3 and TRBJ1-2; a tentative D match to TRBD1 spans 5 bases. The receptor's source is a woman aged 25-40 years in good health. Sequencing used blood. The bases read TGTGCCAGCAGGACCAGAGTTGGGACGGAAAGGGGAGCTAACTATGGCTACACCTTC. The resulting protein is CASRTRVGTERGANYGYTF.